Shown below are 22 T cell receptor beta chains from a single sample sequenced in a study of response to subunit inactivated influenza vaccine. TCRdb used MiXCR to reprocess the RT-PCR reads, holding one entry per CDR3 protein. The sample records 700,000 to 900,000 distinct CDR3 sequences, 21% being singletons. The sequencing here drew on PBMCs from blood, taken roughly 5 days after vaccination. The receptors come from a man aged 45-65 years who received an inactivated influenza vaccine.

This clonotype was counted between two and nine times. This chain joins TRBV12-3 or TRBV12-4 and TRBJ2-2; 11 nucleotides line up with TRBD1. V dropped 5 bases and J dropped 4; count of bases not matched to a gene: 6. The CDR3 runs 16 residues. CDR3 bases: TGTGCCAGCAGTCTCCGGACAGGGGGCGGCACCGGGGAGCTGTTTTTT. Translated: CASSLRTGGGTGELFF.

The genes are TRBV11-3 and TRBJ2-1; D possibly matches TRBD1 or TRBD2 (5 bases each). Trimming stripped 5 bases from V and 5 bases from J, with 16 bases between. CDR1 and CDR2 from the germline V gene are SGHNT and YENEEA. This CDR3 is built from 15 residues. CDR3 residues: CASSPRGRENNEQFF. The CDR3 DNA is TGTGCCAGCAGCCCTCGAGGCAGGGAGAACAATGAGCAGTTCTTC. Full variable domain (missing parts from reference TRBV11-3 and TRBJ2-1): EAGVVQSPRYKIIEKKQPVAFWCNPISGHNTLYWYLQNLGQGPELLIRYENEEAVDDSQLPKDRFSAERLKGVDSTLKIQPAELGDSAVYLCASSPRGRENNEQFFGPGTRLTVL.

This chain links TRBV20-1 with TRBJ1-3; 8 bases line up with TRBD1. Germline values: CDR1 DFQATT, CDR2 SNEGSKA (reference sequence). The CDR3 has 13 amino acids. The junction had 2 bases not matched to a gene; V was cut back by 5 bases and J by 2 bases. CDR3 in amino acids: CSALQGAGNTIYF. For the CDR3, the DNA is TGCAGTGCTTTACAGGGGGCTGGAAACACCATATATTTT.

This clonotype turned up a few times. CDR3 amino acids: CASSLNVAYPQYF. The DNA for the CDR3 is TGTGCCAGCAGCCTAAACGTTGCGTACCCGCAGTATTTT. The V call is TRBV7-2, the J call TRBJ2-3; D call uncertain. Between the trimmed V and J ends, which lost 5 bases and 10 bases, there was a span of 16 bases. This CDR3 spans 13 amino acids. From germline, CDR1 is SGHTA and CDR2 FQGNSA.

This clonotype came up a few times. J is TRBJ2-1 and V is TRBV12-3 or TRBV12-4; 7 nucleotides line up with TRBD2. The CDR3 spans 15 residues. The J segment lost 4 bases and the V segment lost 0 bases, leaving 3 bases of the junction unmatched. The DNA of the CDR3 is TGTGCCAGCAGTTTAGCGGGGGGGAGGTACAATGAGCAGTTCTTC. Residues: CASSLAGGRYNEQFF.

The table lists this clonotype with a few counts. V is TRBV25-1 and J is TRBJ1-1; no clear D gene. V dropped 1 base and J dropped 1 base, with 1 base sitting between them. The CDR3 spans 12 residues. Germline CDR1 and CDR2: MGHDK and SYGVNS. DNA for the CDR3: TGTGCCAGCAGTGAATGGAACACTGAAGCTTTCTTT. This sequence encodes CASSEWNTEAFF.

This clonotype was detected a few times. J is TRBJ2-7 and V is TRBV29-1; D ambiguous. The CDR3 covers 11 residues. Germline V gene sequence: CDR1 SQVTM, CDR2 ANQGSEA. V lost 5 bases, J lost 1 base, and 6 bases lay in between. Here the CDR3 reads CSVIRSYEQYF. In DNA, the CDR3 is TGCAGCGTTATAAGATCCTACGAGCAGTACTTC.

This chain joins TRBV5-6 and TRBJ1-4; tentative D call: TRBD1 (5 bases). V lost 2 bases to trimming and J lost 1 base, with 12 bases between them. CDR1 and CDR2 from the germline V gene are SGHDT and YYEEEE. There are 16 residues in the CDR3. CDR3 DNA: TGTGCCAGCAGCTTCCTACAGGCTGTAACTAATGAAAAACTGTTTTTT. Its translation is CASSFLQAVTNEKLFF.

This clonotype has only a few counts. The chain joins TRBV24-1 to TRBJ1-6, with D perhaps matching TRBD1 (6 bases). The CDR3 extends over 18 amino acids. The V gene lost 4 bases and the J gene lost 7 bases, with 22 bases spanning the gap. CDR1 is KGHDR and CDR2 is SFDVKD in the germline V gene. CDR3 in DNA: TGTGCCACCAGTGACCAAGAGGGACACCCATTGGGGAATTCACCCCTCCACTTT. It translates to CATSDQEGHPLGNSPLHF.

The J gene is TRBJ2-5, the V gene TRBV7-8; a possible D gene is TRBD2 (6 bases). This CDR3 has 14 residues. The V and J ends lost 5 bases and 5 bases respectively, with 15 bases between them. The germline gives CDR1 SGHVS, CDR2 FQNEAQ. The CDR3 loop reads CASSRGGGKETQYF. The CDR3 DNA is TGTGCCAGCAGCCGTGGAGGAGGGAAGGAGACCCAGTACTTC.

This clonotype was counted once. The chain joins TRBV6-2 or TRBV6-3 to TRBJ2-4, with TRBD2 matching over 8 bases. Germline V gene data show CDR1 as MNHEY and CDR2 as SVGEGT. The length of the CDR3 is 16 residues. V was pared by 5 bases and J by 0 bases, with 6 bases of the junction left unmatched. The CDR3 DNA follows: TGTGCCAGCAGTGCTCCGAGCGGGAGAGCCAAAAACATTCAGTACTTC. Its translation is CASSAPSGRAKNIQYF.

This clonotype was counted only a few times. V and J are TRBV6-1 and TRBJ1-5; 11 bases map to TRBD1. The CDR3 contains 15 residues. CDR1 and CDR2 from the germline V gene are MNHNS and SASEGT. The V segment lost 2 bases and the J segment 6 bases; nucleotides outside the gene matches: 3. The CDR3 nucleotides read TGTGCCAGCAGTGAAAGGGGGACAGGGGGTCAGCCCCAGCATTTT. It codes for CASSERGTGGQPQHF.

The rearrangement links TRBV27 to TRBJ2-7, with 9 bases that match TRBD1. Germline V gene lookup returns CDR1 MNHEY and CDR2 SMNVEV (reference sequence). The V segment lost 6 bases and the J segment 4 bases; nucleotides outside the gene matches: 13. CDR3 length equals 16 residues. The CDR3 DNA reads TGTGCCAGCAGCTGGGGATACGGGACAGGGACTTACGAGCAGTACTTC. It specifies CASSWGYGTGTYEQYF.

This clonotype was observed a few times. Germline and junction disagree at one end, which may indicate a read error. The CDR3 DNA reads TGTGCTAGCAGCTTAATTGGTAGGCAGAATGAGCAGTTCTTC. This codes for CASSLIGRQNEQFF. The rearrangement joins TRBV7-7 to TRBJ2-1; no clear D gene. The length of the CDR3 is 14 residues. Per the germline V gene, CDR1 is SSHAT and CDR2 is FNYEAQ (reference sequence).

Here the CDR3 reads CASSQPGQGQETQYF. As DNA, the CDR3 is TGCGCCAGCAGCCAACCCGGACAGGGCCAAGAGACCCAGTACTTC. This sequence joins TRBV4-1 and TRBJ2-5; TRBD1 matches 8 bases. There are 15 residues in the CDR3. Germline V CDR1 and CDR2: MGHRA, YSYEKL. V lost 2 bases, J lost 1 base, and 3 bases stayed unmatched.

This clonotype was counted ten times or more. This chain links TRBV15 with TRBJ1-2; maybe TRBD1 (5 bases). Per the germline V gene, CDR1 is LNHNV and CDR2 is YYDKDF (reference sequence). Trimming cost V 0 bases and J 2 bases, with 7 bases left between them. The CDR3 totals 14 residues. The CDR3 region has the DNA TGTGCCACCAGCAGAGATCAGGGAAACTATGGCTACACCTTC. This encodes CATSRDQGNYGYTF. Full variable domain (missing parts from reference TRBV15 and TRBJ1-2): DAMVIQNPRYQVTQFGKPVTLSCSQTLNHNVMYWYQQKSSQAPKLLFHYYDKDFNNEADTPDNFQSRRPNTSFCFLDIRSPGLGDTAMYLCATSRDQGNYGYTFGSGTRLTVV.

J is TRBJ2-7 and V is TRBV6-2 or TRBV6-3; TRBD1 agrees at 7 bases. Per the germline V gene, CDR1 is MNHEY and CDR2 is SVGEGT. The CDR3 has 17 amino acids. With V trimmed by 6 bases and J by 3 bases, 17 bases remained unmatched. In DNA, the CDR3 is TGTGCCAGCAGCCGCCCTGAGACAGGGAAGGTATTCTACGAGCAGTACTTC. Translation: CASSRPETGKVFYEQYF.

This clonotype was counted only a few times. The genes are TRBV10-3 and TRBJ2-3; TRBD2 matches 9 bases. The CDR3 runs 16 residues. Trimming took 5 bases from V and 6 from J; bases not matched to a gene: 12. CDR1 is ENHRY and CDR2 is SYGVKD in the germline V gene. CDR3: CAISPTSGVDRDTQYF. The CDR3 DNA sequence: TGTGCCATCAGTCCGACTAGCGGAGTGGATCGGGATACGCAGTATTTT.

The chain combines TRBV7-2 with TRBJ2-7; no clear D gene. There are 15 residues in the CDR3. Between the trimmed V and J ends, which lost 1 base and 2 bases, there was a span of 12 bases. CDR1 is SGHTA, CDR2 FQGNSA, per germline. The CDR3 DNA sequence: TGTGCCAGCAGCTTAGTAGATACAGCTGCCTACGAGCAGTACTTC. As protein: CASSLVDTAAYEQYF.

The CDR3 DNA follows: TGCGCCAGCAGCTTGACCTTGCGTAATGAGCAGTTCTTC. Its translation: CASSLTLRNEQFF. The chain carries TRBV5-1 and TRBJ2-1; D is ambiguous. The CDR3 spans 13 residues. Trimming shortened V by 1 base and J by 7 bases, and 9 bases separated the two germline ends. CDR1 SGHRS and CDR2 YFSETQ come from the germline V gene.

In this sample, this clonotype turned up a few times. The CDR3 coding sequence is TGCAGTGCTAGAGATCGGTCAGGGCTTTCCTACGAGCAGTACTTC. This sequence encodes CSARDRSGLSYEQYF. The gene calls are TRBV20-1 and TRBJ2-7; maybe TRBD1 (5 bases). The CDR3 is made up of 15 amino acids. Between the trimmed V and J ends, which lost 0 bases and 1 base, there was a span of 13 bases. Germline CDR1 and CDR2: DFQATT and SNEGSKA (reference sequence).

This chain links TRBV9 with TRBJ2-7; TRBD1 or TRBD2 may be the D gene (5 bases each). The V end lost 0 bases, the J end lost 3 bases, and 16 bases lay between the germline ends. The CDR3 contains 16 residues. Germline lookup yields CDR1 SGDLS and CDR2 YYNGEE. The CDR3 bases are TGTGCCAGCAGCGTAGGGGGCGCAGCGGAGGTCTACGAGCAGTACTTC. It codes for CASSVGGAAEVYEQYF.